The clone carrying this T cell receptor beta chain was counted ten times or more. Its antigen is as yet unknown. Total RNA was extracted from unfractionated whole blood. This sample is part of a study of human T cells and chemical hapten exposure. Across the whole study: Mainly, slight library volume differences in the pool made TCR yields vary. Points from the study as a whole: DPC sensitization left the count of TCRs above 1 in 1000 unchanged.

This CDR3 spans 13 amino acids. The V end was cut by 3 bases, the J end by 1 base, with 9 bases between. Germline V gene sequence: CDR1 SQVTM, CDR2 ANQGSEA. Single cDNA molecules in the library carried unique molecular identifiers attached during preparation. Under the authors' procedure: Across samples, TCR counts had a median of roughly 97,000 and ranged from 23,224 to 690,600. TCRdb redid the calling of the reads with MiXCR, one entry per CDR3 protein. These V and J calls originate from TCRdb's pipeline instead of the authors' own analysis. In the table there are roughly 120,000 distinct CDR3 sequences, roughly 8.5% of which are singletons.

V is TRBV29-1 and J is TRBJ1-1; no firm D call. The TCR was taken from a human donor in good health. Some clones in this sample may be carry-over from other donors' samples. The sample was whole blood. The CDR3 loop reads CSVDSGKNTEAFF. CDR3 bases: TGCAGCGTTGATTCGGGCAAGAACACTGAAGCTTTCTTT.